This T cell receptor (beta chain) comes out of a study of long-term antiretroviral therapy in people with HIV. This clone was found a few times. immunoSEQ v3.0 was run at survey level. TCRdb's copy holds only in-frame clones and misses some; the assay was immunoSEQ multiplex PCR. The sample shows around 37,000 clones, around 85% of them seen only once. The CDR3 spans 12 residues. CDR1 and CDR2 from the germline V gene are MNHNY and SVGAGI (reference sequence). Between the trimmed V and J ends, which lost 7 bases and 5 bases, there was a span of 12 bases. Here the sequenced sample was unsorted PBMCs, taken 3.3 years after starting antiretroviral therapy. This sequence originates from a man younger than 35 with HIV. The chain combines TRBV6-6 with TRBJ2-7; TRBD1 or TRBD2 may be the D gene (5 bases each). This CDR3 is CASTYMGDEQYF. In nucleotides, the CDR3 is TGTGCCAGCACGTACATGGGGGACGAGCAGTACTTC.